The 23 T cell receptor beta chains below were found in one sample sequenced in a study of T cell responses to AZD1222 COVID-19 vaccine. Repertoires were generated with immunoSEQ multiplex PCR, while TCRdb's copy carries only in-frame clones and drops some. This sample carries some 190,000 clones, 70% to 90% of them seen once, and the ten largest clones take around 8%. The source material was peripheral blood, sampled on day 0 of AZD1222 vaccination. Receptor source: an adult in good health.

The chain uses TRBV5-4 and TRBJ2-2, with TRBD1 identical over 8 bases. J lost 6 bases, V lost 9 bases, and 10 bases had no gene match. There are 14 residues in the CDR3. CDR1 is SGHNT and CDR2 is YYREEE in the germline V gene (reference sequence). The CDR3 DNA is TGTGCCACCCTGGACAGGGAAATTTCCGGGGAGCTGTTTTTT. Protein sequence: CATLDREISGELFF.

This clone was picked up one time. The chain links TRBV4-2 to TRBJ1-1; D perhaps matches TRBD1 (5 bases). The CDR3 has 13 residues. V was shortened by 5 bases and J by 5 bases, with 12 bases between the two germline ends. Germline V lookup: CDR1 LGHNA, CDR2 YNFKEQ. CDR3 bases: TGTGCCAGCAGCAATGATAGGGGAACTGAAGCTTTCTTT. Its translation: CASSNDRGTEAFF.

The CDR3 loop is CASGGGQAGPDTEAFF. The CDR3 coding sequence is TGTGCCAGCGGGGGAGGACAGGCAGGGCCCGACACTGAAGCTTTCTTT. V and J are TRBV5-4 and TRBJ1-1; 7 positions match TRBD1. CDR1 is SGHNT and CDR2 is YYREEE in the germline V gene (reference sequence). Unmatched junction bases numbered 15, after V lost 7 bases and J lost 3 bases. CDR3 length equals 16 residues.

The J gene is TRBJ2-7, the V gene TRBV2; tentatively, D is TRBD2 (7 bases). Germline CDR1 reads SNHLY; CDR2 reads FYNNEI. Trimming cost V 8 bases and J 4 bases, with 15 bases left between them. This CDR3 is built from 13 residues. This CDR3 is CASWGGRSYEQYF. In nucleotides, the CDR3 is TGTGCCAGCTGGGGGGGCAGGTCGTACGAGCAGTACTTC.

The chain links TRBV6-5 to TRBJ2-3; 7 positions agree with TRBD1. Germline CDR1 and CDR2: MNHEY and SVGAGI. V lost 6 bases and J lost 2; bases outside the gene matches: 8. This CDR3 is 15 amino acids long. The CDR3 nucleotides are TGTGCCAGCAGACCGACAGGGTCCCCCACAGATACGCAGTATTTT. This gives the protein CASRPTGSPTDTQYF.

This clone was counted only a few times. The genes are TRBV14 and TRBJ2-3; D not resolved. Looked up from germline, CDR1 is SGHDN and CDR2 is FVKESK. Trimming shortened V by 4 bases and J by 6 bases, and 8 bases separated the two germline ends. CDR3 length: 12 residues. DNA for the CDR3: TGTGCCAGCAGCCCCTCTTTCGATACGCAGTATTTT. It encodes CASSPSFDTQYF.

The chain is built from TRBV18 and TRBJ2-1, with D perhaps given as TRBD1 or TRBD2 (5 bases each). Germline CDR1 reads KGHSH; CDR2 reads LQKENI. The CDR3 length is 15 residues. Trimming took off 5 bases at V and 8 bases at J, with 19 bases between the two ends. CDR3 DNA: TGTGCCAGCTCATACCGGGACCAAGGATATGATGAGCAGTTCTTC. Protein product: CASSYRDQGYDEQFF.

The genes are TRBV2 and TRBJ1-2, with D maybe TRBD1 (5 bases). The V end lost 3 bases, the J end lost 4 bases, and 9 bases lay between the germline ends. The CDR3 is 13 amino acids. Germline CDR1 and CDR2: SNHLY and FYNNEI. CDR3 amino acids: CASSDGAGYGYTF. CDR3 DNA sequence: TGTGCCAGCAGTGATGGGGCTGGCTATGGCTACACCTTC.

The gene calls are TRBV6-5 and TRBJ2-7, with 8 bases aligning to TRBD1. V was pared by 7 bases and J by 6 bases, with 11 bases of the junction left unmatched. CDR3 length equals 14 residues. Germline V gives CDR1 MNHEY, CDR2 SVGAGI. The DNA for the CDR3 is TGTGCCAGCATTACGGGACAGGAGTTTCCCGAGCAGTACTTC. Amino acid sequence: CASITGQEFPEQYF.

V is TRBV7-3 and J is TRBJ1-5; D unclear. Trimming pared 3 bases from V and 6 bases from J, leaving 3 bases between. Per the germline V gene, CDR1 is SGHTA and CDR2 is FQGTGA. CDR3 length equals 11 residues. CDR3 in DNA: TGTGCCAGCAGCTTTTTTCAGCCCCAGCATTTT. This sequence encodes CASSFFQPQHF.

This clone was seen only once. V and J are TRBV7-3 and TRBJ2-1; weak D call: TRBD2 (5 bases). The CDR3 is 15 amino acids. Looked up from germline, CDR1 is SGHTA and CDR2 is FQGTGA. Trimming shortened V by 1 base and J by 8 bases, and 15 bases separated the two germline ends. CDR3 bases: TGTGCCAGCAGCTTAATTCTGGCTAGCTTGGATGAGCAGTTCTTC. Translation gives CASSLILASLDEQFF.

This chain joins TRBV5-4 and TRBJ1-2; D not certain. Germline V gene sequence: CDR1 SGHNT, CDR2 YYREEE (reference sequence). The CDR3 totals 12 residues. The ends were cut back, 1 base at V and 8 bases at J, with 9 bases in the middle. CDR3 DNA: TGTGCCAGCAGCTTGCCCGGGAACGGCTACACCTTC. The encoded protein is CASSLPGNGYTF. Supplemented by reference TRBV5-4 and TRBJ1-2, the full variable domain reads ETGVTQSPTHLIKTRGQQVTLRCSSQSGHNTVSWYQQALGQGPQFIFQYYREEENGRGNFPPRFSGLQFPNYSSELNVNALELDDSALYLCASSLPGNGYTFGSGTRLTVV.

The chain carries TRBV19 and TRBJ1-4, with D maybe TRBD1 (6 bases). CDR1 is LNHDA and CDR2 is SQIVND in the germline V gene (reference sequence). Trimming took 6 bases from V and 6 from J, leaving 20 bases between them. The CDR3 totals 16 residues. The CDR3 DNA is TGTGCCAGTAGCCCACCTTGGGGGCCCCGGGATGAAAAACTGTTTTTT. Translating it yields CASSPPWGPRDEKLFF.

The genes are TRBV18 and TRBJ1-6; unclear D gene. The V end lost 3 bases, the J end lost 7 bases, and 16 bases lay between the germline ends. CDR1 KGHSH and CDR2 LQKENI come from the germline V gene. The CDR3 contains 16 residues. CDR3 amino acids: CASSPPAGPGNSPLHF. The CDR3 bases are TGTGCCAGCTCACCTCCGGCAGGACCTGGGAATTCACCCCTCCACTTT.

The chain recombines TRBV2 with TRBJ2-1; 7 nucleotides match TRBD2. Germline CDR1 SNHLY, CDR2 FYNNEI. Trimming cost V 8 bases and J 7 bases; bases outside gene matches: 5. The CDR3 length is 12 residues. CDR3 sequence (DNA): TGTGCCAGCGTGGGGGGGGGTAATGAGCAGTTCTTC. It encodes CASVGGGNEQFF.

The rearrangement links TRBV18 to TRBJ2-1; D is perhaps TRBD1 (5 bases). V dropped 3 bases and J dropped 8 bases, with 17 bases sitting between them. Germline V gene sequence: CDR1 KGHSH, CDR2 LQKENI. The CDR3 consists of 15 residues. The CDR3 spells CASSPGQGLFDEQFF. CDR3 in DNA: TGTGCCAGCTCACCGGGTCAGGGTCTGTTCGATGAGCAGTTCTTC.

V gene TRBV28 combines with J gene TRBJ2-3, with unresolved D. V was shortened by 2 bases and J by 0 bases, with 15 bases between the two germline ends. This CDR3 is 17 amino acids long. Germline CDR1 and CDR2: MDHEN and SYDVKM. The CDR3 region is CASSLPLDLRSTDTQYF. In nucleotides, the CDR3 is TGTGCCAGCAGTTTACCTCTAGATCTAAGAAGCACAGATACGCAGTATTTT.

The chain uses TRBV19 and TRBJ1-1; TRBD1 aligns across 9 bases. CDR1 and CDR2 from the germline V gene are LNHDA and SQIVND (reference sequence). The CDR3 totals 15 residues. The V gene end was trimmed by 7 bases and the J gene end by 4 bases; junction bases not matched to a gene: 10. The CDR3 spells CASTRDREVSTEAFF. The CDR3 nucleotides are TGTGCCAGTACCCGGGACAGGGAAGTTTCCACTGAAGCTTTCTTT.

The rearrangement joins TRBV2 to TRBJ1-6, with D tentatively TRBD1 (6 bases). V lost 1 base, J lost 6 bases, and 10 bases lay in between. Germline V gene data show CDR1 as SNHLY and CDR2 as FYNNEI. The CDR3 totals 15 residues. Here the CDR3 reads CASSEDRVGNSPLHF. CDR3 bases: TGTGCCAGCAGTGAAGACAGGGTCGGTAATTCACCCCTCCACTTT.

The gene calls are TRBV6-4 and TRBJ1-4; weak D call: TRBD1 (5 bases). Trimming pared 5 bases from V and 2 bases from J, leaving 9 bases between. This CDR3 region has 14 residues. Germline V gene sequence: CDR1 MRHNA, CDR2 SNTAGT. DNA of the CDR3: TGTGCCAGCAGTTCCGACAGTACTAATGAAAAACTGTTTTTT. It specifies CASSSDSTNEKLFF.

This chain joins TRBV19 and TRBJ1-5, with 8 bases fitting TRBD1. The CDR3 length is 19 residues. Trimming cost V 0 bases and J 2 bases; bases outside gene matches: 12. Germline-derived CDR1 and CDR2 are LNHDA and SQIVND (reference sequence). The CDR3 sequence: CASSIDPRTGFAGNQPQHF. The CDR3 DNA reads TGTGCCAGTAGTATAGATCCCCGGACAGGGTTCGCTGGCAATCAGCCCCAGCATTTT. Full variable domain (rest looked up from reference TRBV19 and TRBJ1-5): DGGITQSPKYLFRKEGQNVTLSCEQNLNHDAMYWYRQDPGQGLRLIYYSQIVNDFQKGDIAEGYSVSREKKESFPLTVTSAQKNPTAFYLCASSIDPRTGFAGNQPQHFGDGTRLSIL.

This chain connects TRBV28 to TRBJ1-1; D gene unclear. The V gene's germline CDR1 is MDHEN and CDR2 SYDVKM. The CDR3 is made up of 9 amino acids. CDR3 protein: CGGEGTAFF. DNA for the CDR3: TGTGGTGGGGAGGGCACAGCTTTCTTT.

The rearrangement joins TRBV5-1 to TRBJ2-1; 8 nucleotides align to TRBD2. CDR3 size: 16 residues. Germline CDR1 and CDR2: SGHRS and YFSETQ. The junction had 13 bases not matched to a gene; V was cut back by 4 bases and J by 7 bases. This CDR3 is CASSPGGADRLNEQFF. CDR3 sequence (DNA): TGCGCCAGCAGCCCCGGGGGGGCCGATAGGTTAAATGAGCAGTTCTTC.